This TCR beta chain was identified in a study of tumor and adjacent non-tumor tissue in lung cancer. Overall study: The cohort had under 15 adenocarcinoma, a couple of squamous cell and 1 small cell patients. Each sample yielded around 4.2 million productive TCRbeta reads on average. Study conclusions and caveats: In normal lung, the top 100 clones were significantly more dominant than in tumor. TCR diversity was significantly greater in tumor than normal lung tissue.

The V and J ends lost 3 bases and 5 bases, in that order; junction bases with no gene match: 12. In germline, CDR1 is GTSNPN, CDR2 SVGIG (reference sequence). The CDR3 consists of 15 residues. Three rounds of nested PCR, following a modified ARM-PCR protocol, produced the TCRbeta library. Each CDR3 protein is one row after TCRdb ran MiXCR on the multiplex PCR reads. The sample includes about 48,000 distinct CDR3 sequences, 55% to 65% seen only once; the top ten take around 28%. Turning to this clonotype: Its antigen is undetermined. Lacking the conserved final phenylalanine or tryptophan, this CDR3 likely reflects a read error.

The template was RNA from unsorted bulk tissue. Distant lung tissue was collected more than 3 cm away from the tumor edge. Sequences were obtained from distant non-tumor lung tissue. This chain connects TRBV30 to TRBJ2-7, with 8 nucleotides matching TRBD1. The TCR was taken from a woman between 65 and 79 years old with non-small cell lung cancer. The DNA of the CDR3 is TGTGCCTGGAGCAAGGCCGGGACAGGCAACGACGAGCAGTACTTA. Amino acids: CAWSKAGTGNDEQYL.